The sequence of this T cell receptor (beta chain) was determined in a study of cytomegalovirus exposure and HLA in healthy donors. Study at large: HLA-typed donors contributed approximately 92 million unique TCRs, which were held in an early data release. Study observations and caveats: Prior analysis indicated that the majority of TCR beta V segments exhibited productivity approximately 87% or approximately 30% of the time. As a later analysis showed, a missense DCLRE1C variant was linked to trimming of TCR beta V- and J-genes. The authors considered a cluster of highly shared sequence variants likely to be a sequencing artifact.

Germline CDR1 reads LNHNV; CDR2 reads YYDKDF (reference sequence). V dropped 5 bases and J dropped 2 bases, with 4 bases sitting between them. CDR3 length: 12 amino acids. This clone was detected a few times. Its antigen is as yet unknown. In the PCR, 60 Vbeta and 13 Jbeta primers were used. Repertoires were generated with immunoSEQ multiplex PCR, while TCRdb's copy carries only in-frame clones and drops some. The sample includes about 150,000 clones, more than 75% seen only once; the top ten take approximately 1.8%. This clonotype originated in a man in his forties or fifties in good health and CMV-seronegative. Sequenced input: PBMCs. This chain connects TRBV15 to TRBJ2-1; D is unclear. In nucleotides, the CDR3 is TGTGCCACCAGCCGGGCCTACAATGAGCAGTTCTTC. It encodes CATSRAYNEQFF.